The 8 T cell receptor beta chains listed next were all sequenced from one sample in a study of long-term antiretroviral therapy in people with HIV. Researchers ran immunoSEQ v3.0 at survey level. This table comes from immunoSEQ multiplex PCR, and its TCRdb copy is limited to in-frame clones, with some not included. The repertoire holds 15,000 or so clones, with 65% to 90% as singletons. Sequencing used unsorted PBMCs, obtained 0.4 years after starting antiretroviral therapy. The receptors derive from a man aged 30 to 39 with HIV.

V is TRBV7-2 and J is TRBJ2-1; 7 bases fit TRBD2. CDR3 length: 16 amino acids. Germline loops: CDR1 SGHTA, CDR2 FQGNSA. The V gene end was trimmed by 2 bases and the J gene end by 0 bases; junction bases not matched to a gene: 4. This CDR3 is CASSLIGGSSYNEQFF. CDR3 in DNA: TGTGCCAGCAGCTTAATCGGGGGGAGCTCCTACAATGAGCAGTTCTTC.

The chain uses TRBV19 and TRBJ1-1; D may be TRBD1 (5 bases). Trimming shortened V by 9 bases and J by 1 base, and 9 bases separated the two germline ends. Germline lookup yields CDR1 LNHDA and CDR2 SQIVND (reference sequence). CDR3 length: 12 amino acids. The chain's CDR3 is CASETGNTEAFF. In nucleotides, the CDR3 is TGTGCCAGCGAAACAGGGAACACTGAAGCTTTCTTT.

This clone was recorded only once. CDR3 in amino acids: CASSQDPAIGGYNEQFF. In nucleotides, the CDR3 is TGCGCCAGCAGCCAAGATCCGGCCATCGGGGGCTACAATGAGCAGTTCTTC. The V and J genes are TRBV4-3 and TRBJ2-1; a weak D match, TRBD2 (6 bases). The CDR3 extends over 17 amino acids. Germline V gene data show CDR1 as LGHNA and CDR2 as YSLEER. The V and J ends lost 0 bases and 3 bases respectively, with 15 bases between them.

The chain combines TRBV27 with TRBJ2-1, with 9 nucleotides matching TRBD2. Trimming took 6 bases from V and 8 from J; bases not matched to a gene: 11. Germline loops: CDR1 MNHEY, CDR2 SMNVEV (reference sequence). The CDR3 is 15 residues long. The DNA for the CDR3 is TGTGCCAGCAGCCTCGTGAGCGGGGGGTTGTATGAGCAGTTCTTC. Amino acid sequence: CASSLVSGGLYEQFF.

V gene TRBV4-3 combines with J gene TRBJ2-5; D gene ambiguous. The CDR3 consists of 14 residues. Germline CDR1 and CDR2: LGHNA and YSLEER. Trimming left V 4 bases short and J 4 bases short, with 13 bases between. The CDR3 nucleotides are TGCGCCAGCAGCCGAGAAGTAGCAGGAGAGACCCAGTACTTC. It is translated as CASSREVAGETQYF.

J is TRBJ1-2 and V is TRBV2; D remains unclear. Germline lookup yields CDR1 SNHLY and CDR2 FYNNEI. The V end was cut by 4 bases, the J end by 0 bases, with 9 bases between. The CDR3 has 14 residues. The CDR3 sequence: CASSANGANYGYTF. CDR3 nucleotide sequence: TGTGCCAGCAGTGCAAATGGGGCTAACTATGGCTACACCTTC.

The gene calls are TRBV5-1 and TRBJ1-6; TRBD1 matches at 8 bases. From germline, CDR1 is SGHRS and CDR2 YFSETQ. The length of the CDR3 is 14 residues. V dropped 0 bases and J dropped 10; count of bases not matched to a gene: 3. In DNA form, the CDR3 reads TGCGCCAGCAGCTTGGCAGGACAGGGATCACCCCTCCACTTT. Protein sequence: CASSLAGQGSPLHF.

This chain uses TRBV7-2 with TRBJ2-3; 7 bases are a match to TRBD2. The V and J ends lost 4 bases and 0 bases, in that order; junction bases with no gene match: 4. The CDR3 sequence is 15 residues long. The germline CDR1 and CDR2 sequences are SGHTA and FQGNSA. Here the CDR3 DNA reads TGTGCCAGCAGCTGGGTAGCGGGCAGCACAGATACGCAGTATTTT. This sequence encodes CASSWVAGSTDTQYF.